This T cell receptor beta chain emerged from a study of cytomegalovirus exposure and HLA in healthy donors (dated by TCRdb to the late 2010s). About the investigation overall: An earlier analysis of 587 of the donors reported 276 Gb of sequence data and about 120 million unique TCR beta sequences obtained from around 170 million T cells. About 280 gigabases of sequencing data and roughly 81 million unique TCR sequences made up an early release that covered about 640 HLA-typed donors. The genetic ancestry cluster associated with self-reported Caucasian donors included about 81% of the roughly 360 genotyped donors. The study was designed to test whether signatures of past pathogen exposure could be identified by cataloging public T cell receptors. Using immunosequencing, the study profiled T cell repertoires from some 670 subjects and related those repertoires to cytomegalovirus serostatus. Besides the first cohort of more than 650 subjects, a separate validation cohort made up of roughly 130 different subjects was used. The study combined high-throughput TCR immunosequencing, statistical association of individual TCRs with disease status, and machine learning to predict cytomegalovirus infection status. A later analysis re-examined previously published TCR beta repertoires from over 500 donors and added high-resolution HLA genotyping to investigate patterns of TCR occurrence. In the later analysis, no new phenotypic data were used to find candidate immune exposures; instead, reliance was placed on TCR beta sequences and their occurrence across donors. To decide whether each TCR beta V gene segment behaved as functional or pseudogenic, an earlier analysis of nearly 600 of the donors relied on high-throughput TCR beta sequencing. Donor age, sex, ethnicity and CMV serostatus were collected together with the repertoire data. A later genetic analysis used genome-wide SNP genotypes for about three fifths of the roughly 700 donors, treating that subset as a discovery cohort. Every discovery cohort repertoire had been produced on one sequencing platform. Class I and class II HLA loci were covered by the typing at four-digit resolution. Typing coverage differed by locus: A, B, C, DRB1 and DQB1 were typed in roughly 620-640 donors, DQA1 in roughly 500, DPA1 in around 600, and DPB1 in approximately 450. Four or five DR-DQ haplotypes were treated as single units for association and clustering because of strong linkage in the cohort. Among under 450 genotyped donors of the cohort, an average of about 240,000 unique TCR beta nucleotide sequences were sequenced per donor, roughly 20% of them non-productive.

Concerning this clone itself: It has no known antigen specificity. No base-level quality is on record; no much larger clone is a single base apart.

The germline V gene specifies SGHRS as CDR1 and YFSETQ as CDR2. The CDR3 runs 15 amino acids, cysteine and phenylalanine included. The only DNA kept is the CDR3, 45 bases in frame from the first base. V loses 2 bases, J loses 4 bases, and the germline ends lie 15 bases apart. Libraries were made using the immunoSEQ multiplex PCR assay. The multiplex PCR relied on a mix of 60 forward primers for TCR Vbeta segments and 13 reverse primers for TCR Jbeta segments. Amplification of the CDR3 region of rearranged TCR beta genes was performed with a multiplex PCR assay on genomic DNA. Amplified TCR beta libraries were sequenced as 87-base-pair reads on the Illumina HiSeq System. Per the source publication's procedure: Across the 600 to 700 repertoires, a later analysis counted 80 million or so unique TCR beta chains, about 10 million of which were shared by at least two donors. Raw reads were error-corrected and collapsed into unique sequences with a nearest-neighbor algorithm that merged closely related sequences to remove PCR and sequencing errors. V, D and J gene segments were assigned by aligning CDR3 sequences to IMGT reference sequences. For a sequence to be retained, a match of at least six nucleotides to both a V gene segment and a J gene segment was required. Rearrangements were called productive when the CDR3 lacked stop codons and stayed in frame with V and J; all others were non-productive. Following IMGT convention, CDR3 was defined as the stretch from the second conserved V-encoded cysteine up to the conserved J-encoded phenylalanine. The earlier analysis of about 610 of the donors excluded sequences that lacked an unambiguous match to a single V gene segment. An earlier analysis of some 610 of the donors called V segments functional above 56.7% productive rearrangements and segregating when the between-donor standard deviation exceeded 5%. A statistical classification framework was built to diagnose cytomegalovirus status from the catalog of TCR beta chain sequences. V and J gene assignment, in a later analysis, came from comparing TCR nucleotide sequences with IMGT/GENE-DB human TR gene sequences. Using the TCRdist pipeline, a later analysis assigned CDR3 sequences along with most-parsimonious VDJ recombination scenarios. In a later analysis, each TCR beta chain was defined by its CDR3 amino acid sequence together with its V-gene family, and reads without a unique V-gene family were excluded. In a later analysis, around 650 highly shared, low-generation-probability nucleotide sequences were removed to address suspected cross-contamination and a sequencing artifact. In a later analysis, a clonal expansion index was calculated for each public chain from normalized within-repertoire ranks of inferred template counts. In a later analysis, generation probabilities were computed with a VDJ recombination model fitted to out-of-frame rearrangements, and the resulting probabilities were checked against IGoR. A later analysis scored TCR-TCR, TCR-HLA and TCR-CMV co-occurrence with hypergeometric tests, applying a repertoire-size bias correction to TCR pairs. False discovery rates were estimated in a later analysis by permuting HLA or CMV assignments 20 times. A later analysis grouped co-occurring TCRs with DBSCAN, adding TCRdist sequence similarity when clustering within HLA-allele-positive subsets. For co-occurrence clustering, repertoires with fewer than 30,000 or more than 120,000 public chains were excluded, along with five or six repertoires with anomalous nucleotide sharing. As stored in TCRdb, this immuneACCESS dataset retains in-frame rearrangements with V and J assigned. A fraction of the clones does not appear; measured against another copy, unresolved V genes explain less than half of the discrepancy, and the remainder lacks a known reason. V and J calls and clone size come straight from that table; D and trimming were deduced from the DNA. This sample holds 90,000 to 140,000 clones; around four fifths were observed only once. The ten largest clonotypes hold roughly 9.2% of the sample.

In total, approximately 700 healthy bone marrow donors made up the cohort. At the time of sampling, all cohort members were nominally healthy, though unrecorded immune exposures were likely present. The donor was CMV seropositive and belonged to the group of 250 to 300 seropositive cohort members. A peripheral blood sample was collected from each donor, and TCR beta sequencing was performed on peripheral blood mononuclear cells. The Qiagen DNeasy Blood Extraction Kit was used to extract genomic DNA from the blood cell samples. What the study reported, not specific to this receptor: According to a later analysis, parvovirus B19, influenza, CMV and Epstein-Barr virus appeared linked to several top co-occurrence clusters. Linkage disequilibrium might explain the correlated functional status among segregating V segments, but an unknown experimental factor could not be ruled out. An association between a missense DCLRE1C variant and V-gene and J-gene trimming of TCR beta chains was found in a later genetic analysis and replicated in an independent cohort. In an earlier analysis of about 600 of the donors, most TCR beta V segments appeared in productive rearrangements about 87% or about 30% of the time, broadly matching IMGT annotations. A later analysis found that TCR association rates varied across HLA loci, with DRB1 alleles showing the most associated TCRs and HLA-C alleles the fewest. The authors suggested that the approach could potentially be generalized to other disease states and immunological phenotypes. Sequencing depth was assumed to be roughly uniform across donors in the presence/absence analyses, though that assumption may not hold. A further reported finding was that TCR beta sequences accurately predicted the HLA-A and HLA-B alleles for most subjects in the first cohort. A later analysis associated around 16,000 TCR beta sequences with specific HLA alleles at a false discovery rate of 0.05. A later analysis found that HLA-associated TCR beta chains were more clonally expanded and had lower generation probabilities than equally common non-associated chains. Because the 87-base-pair reads could not distinguish some IMGT-functional V segments, including TRBV6-2 and TRBV6-3, those segments were excluded. This cohort had only TCR beta chains sequenced, and the lack of alpha or paired-chain data limited which features could be detected. A later analysis found that most CMV-associated TCR beta chains appeared HLA-restricted, with HLA associations seemingly driven largely by CMV exposure. Because some donors lacked HLA typing at each locus, the association tests relied only on the typed subset. Across donors, most TCR sequences were observed very rarely, whereas some public TCRs were present in many individuals. The sequencing pipeline was judged likely to have produced a cluster of highly shared sequence variants as a technical artifact. Because counts were too low, roughly 17 rarely observed V segments, including chromosome 9 orphons, were left out of the earlier analysis of a few hundred of the donors. Compared with the approximately 700-donor mean, donors in an Asian-associated ancestry cluster had fewer N-insertions in productive TCRs, according to a later genetic analysis. Cytomegalovirus status was reported to be diagnosed by the classifier with high specificity and sensitivity in both the original and validation cohorts. When HLA alleles, especially DR and DQ, strongly co-occurred, TCR associations were difficult to assign to individual alleles. CMV serostatus was the only immune exposure information available for the cohort. In vitro tests confirmed that three of the cytomegalovirus-associated TCR beta chains recognize cytomegalovirus antigens. The study listed 150 to 200 TCR beta chains as associated with cytomegalovirus.

The sequence derives from a middle-aged woman in good health and CMV-seropositive. The rearranged chain carries TRBV5-1 and TRBJ1-2; the D segment cannot be called with confidence. Sequencing used PBMCs. The CDR3 has the sequence CASSFAGSVGYGYTF. The DNA sequence is given as TGCGCCAGCAGCTTTGCGGGTTCCGTTGGCTATGGCTACACCTTC. With the rest looked up from the reference TRBV5-1 and TRBJ1-2 genes rather than sequenced, the full variable domain is KAGVTQTPRYLIKTRGQQVTLSCSPISGHRSVSWYQQTPGQGLQFLFEYFSETQRNKGNFPGRFSGRQFSNSRSEMNVSTLELGDSALYLCASSFAGSVGYGYTFGSGTRLTVV.